This TCR beta chain was identified during a study of T cells in Graves' hyperthyroidism and ophthalmopathy. Study results and limitations: Ophthalmopathy stood apart from stable hyperthyroidism in a 13 V-J model.

The length of the CDR3 is 16 residues. With 4 bases clipped from V and 3 bases from J, the junction kept 10 bases outside the gene matches. CDR1 SEHNR and CDR2 FQNEAQ come from the germline V gene (reference sequence). The investigators amplified TCR beta CDR3 regions from RNA transcripts. RT-PCR in the first round (using the HTBI primer set) targeted the TCR CDR3. One entry per CDR3 protein, called by TCRdb with MiXCR from the multiplex PCR reads. The top ten clones hold about 18% of a sample with a few hundred thousand distinct CDR3 sequences, about 14% of them seen once. In its sample, this clonotype was seen many times. The antigen is not known.

Sequencing was carried out using blood. This sequence originates from a woman in her 30s with Graves' ophthalmopathy. This chain uses TRBV7-9 with TRBJ2-3; TRBD2 matches at 7 bases. The CDR3 region has the DNA TGTGCCAGCAGCTCTACTAGCGCAGTCGAGACAGATACGCAGTATTTT. This sequence encodes CASSSTSAVETDTQYF.